This TCR beta chain was retrieved from a study of T cell responses to AZD1222 COVID-19 vaccine. As for this clone: Its antigen is unidentified.

General study findings and limits: Distributed over spike, vaccine-associated CD4 TCRs predominated at 160-218 and 743-854.

Assay: immunoSEQ multiplex PCR; the TCRdb copy retains only in-frame clones and omits some. The sample has 90,000 to 95,000 clones, 70% to 90% seen once; the top ten hold under 25%. The CDR3 loop spans 15 amino acids. Per the germline V gene, CDR1 is SGHTA and CDR2 is FQGTGA. V dropped 4 bases and J dropped 1 base, with 10 bases sitting between them. This chain joins TRBV7-3 and TRBJ2-2; possible D gene TRBD1, 5 bases. Sequenced here: peripheral blood, sampled on day 0 of AZD1222 vaccination. This clonotype was obtained from an adult in good health. In DNA form, the CDR3 reads TGTGCCAGCAGCTCTCAGGGTCGGAACACCGGGGAGCTGTTTTTT. Its protein product is CASSSQGRNTGELFF.